What follows are 14 T cell receptor beta chains derived from one specimen sequenced in a study of siplizumab effects on memory and regulatory T cells. The assay was immunoSEQ multiplex PCR, and TCRdb's table has in-frame clones only and misses some. Here the sample spans roughly 100,000 clones, roughly 91% being singletons. Input material: CD4+ T cells sorted from blood. The origin of the receptors is a human donor in good health.

The rearrangement joins TRBV5-1 to TRBJ2-7, with D possibly TRBD1 on 6 matching bases. Germline loops: CDR1 SGHRS, CDR2 YFSETQ. The CDR3 loop spans 15 amino acids. V was shortened by 4 bases and J by 6 bases, with 20 bases between the two germline ends. CDR3 nucleotides: TGCGCCAGCAGCCCGAGACAGGACCCCCTCTCCGAGCAGTACTTC. The encoded protein is CASSPRQDPLSEQYF.

The chain has TRBV27 and TRBJ1-1, with D tentatively TRBD1 (5 bases). The V end lost 2 bases, the J end lost 5 bases, and 9 bases lay between the germline ends. The CDR3 loop spans 13 amino acids. Germline lookup yields CDR1 MNHEY and CDR2 SMNVEV (reference sequence). Here the CDR3 DNA reads TGTGCCAGCAGTTTAAAAGGGGAAACTGAAGCTTTCTTT. As protein: CASSLKGETEAFF.

The chain recombines TRBV30 with TRBJ1-1; D not resolved. V shed 7 bases and J shed 1 base, with 10 bases lying between them. The germline V gene has CDR1 GTSNPN and CDR2 SVGIG (reference sequence). The CDR3 is 12 amino acids. The DNA of the CDR3 is TGTGCCTCCCACCCGAAGAACACTGAAGCTTTCTTT. As protein: CASHPKNTEAFF. The full variable domain, with the rest looked up from reference TRBV30 and TRBJ1-1, is SQTIHQWPATLVQPVGSPLSLECTVEGTSNPNLYWYRQAAGRGLQLLFYSVGIGQISSEVPQNLSASRPQDRQFILSSKKLLLSDSGFYLCASHPKNTEAFFGQGTRLTVV.

The chain has TRBV4-1 and TRBJ2-1, with no clear D. Trimming shortened V by 0 bases and J by 10 bases, and 13 bases separated the two germline ends. CDR1 is MGHRA, CDR2 YSYEKL, per germline. The CDR3 covers 14 residues. CDR3 sequence reads: CASSQDGRRSEQFF. The CDR3 DNA follows: TGCGCCAGCAGCCAAGACGGCAGGCGGTCAGAGCAGTTCTTC.

This clone turned up a few times. The V call is TRBV19, the J call TRBJ2-7, with TRBD1 matching 7 bases. The CDR3 totals 18 residues. With V trimmed by 5 bases and J by 1 base, 17 bases remained unmatched. Germline CDR1 reads LNHDA; CDR2 reads SQIVND (reference sequence). CDR3 region: CASSLRDSPGSQSYEQYF. CDR3 nucleotide sequence: TGTGCCAGTAGTCTACGGGACAGTCCCGGGTCCCAATCCTACGAGCAGTACTTC.

The rearrangement joins TRBV6-4 to TRBJ1-1, with D maybe TRBD1 (6 bases). V was pared by 0 bases and J by 4 bases, with 12 bases between. Germline V gives CDR1 MRHNA, CDR2 SNTAGT. The CDR3 consists of 15 residues. CDR3 sequence reads: CASSDSVGGATEAFF. In DNA, the CDR3 is TGTGCCAGCAGTGACTCAGTAGGGGGTGCCACTGAAGCTTTCTTT.

Concerning this clone itself: At one end, the junction sequence differs from germline, possibly due to a read error. This chain joins TRBV30 and TRBJ1-2, with 7 bases that match TRBD1. Germline CDR1 is GTSNPN and CDR2 is SVGIG (reference sequence). CDR3 length equals 11 residues. CDR3 protein: CAWSVRGPVKF. The CDR3 region has the DNA TGTGCCTGGAGTGTTAGGGGGCCGGTTAAATTC.

The chain combines TRBV5-5 with TRBJ2-7; 11 bases agree with TRBD2. J gave up 2 bases and V 0 bases, and 1 base lay outside the gene matches. Germline V gives CDR1 SGHKS, CDR2 YYEKEE (reference sequence). The CDR3 is 15 residues long. The CDR3 DNA follows: TGTGCCAGCAGCTTGGGACTAGCGGGGACCTACGAGCAGTACTTC. Translated: CASSLGLAGTYEQYF. Based on the CDR3 plus reference TRBV5-5 and TRBJ2-7, the full variable domain is DAGVTQSPTHLIKTRGQQVTLRCSPISGHKSVSWYQQVLGQGPQFIFQYYEKEERGRGNFPDRFSARQFPNYSSELNVNALLLGDSALYLCASSLGLAGTYEQYFGPGTRLTVT.

V usage is TRBV27 and J usage is TRBJ1-1; D may be TRBD1 (6 bases). Germline lookup yields CDR1 MNHEY and CDR2 SMNVEV (reference sequence). Trimming took 5 bases from V and 6 from J, leaving 13 bases between them. CDR3 length: 13 amino acids. DNA of the CDR3: TGTGCCAGCAGTCGCTCAGGGGTGTCTGAAGCTTTCTTT. Translated, it gives CASSRSGVSEAFF.

The chain has TRBV5-5 and TRBJ2-3; D is unresolved. V gave up 0 bases and J gave up 4 bases, with 12 bases separating them. The CDR3 has 15 amino acids. Looked up from germline, CDR1 is SGHKS and CDR2 is YYEKEE (reference sequence). CDR3 coding DNA: TGTGCCAGCAGCTTGGGGGTTTTTGAGGCAGATACGCAGTATTTT. Protein sequence: CASSLGVFEADTQYF.

V gene TRBV27 combines with J gene TRBJ1-2; the match to TRBD1 covers 11 bases. J lost 7 bases, V lost 8 bases, and 15 bases had no gene match. In germline, CDR1 is MNHEY, CDR2 SMNVEV (reference sequence). The length of the CDR3 is 16 residues. DNA of the CDR3: TGTGCCAGCCGCCCCTACTCGGGACAGGGGGTCTCTGGCTACACCTTC. Translation: CASRPYSGQGVSGYTF.

This clone was counted once. The gene calls are TRBV15 and TRBJ1-2, with D possibly TRBD1 on 5 matching bases. Trimming removed 1 base from V and 4 bases from J, with 13 bases in between. This CDR3 is 15 amino acids long. Germline values: CDR1 LNHNV, CDR2 YYDKDF (reference sequence). This CDR3 is CATSRGGRAPYGYTF. CDR3 bases: TGTGCCACCAGCAGAGGGGGCAGGGCGCCCTATGGCTACACCTTC.

This chain joins TRBV2 and TRBJ2-3; weak D call: TRBD2 (6 bases). CDR1 is SNHLY and CDR2 is FYNNEI in the germline V gene. The CDR3 sequence is 15 residues long. Deletions cut 7 bases from V and 0 bases from J, with 14 bases between. Here the CDR3 DNA reads TGTGCCAGCACCACCGGTAGCGGTAGCACAGATACGCAGTATTTT. Translation: CASTTGSGSTDTQYF.

The CDR3 loop reads CASRRTEKDTQYF. DNA of the CDR3: TGTGCCAGCAGACGGACCGAAAAAGATACGCAGTATTTT. The chain couples TRBV19 to TRBJ2-3; D gene unclear. The germline V gene has CDR1 LNHDA and CDR2 SQIVND (reference sequence). The CDR3 has 13 residues. V was pared by 9 bases and J by 5 bases, with 15 bases between.